The T cell receptor (beta chain) described here comes from a study of blood T cell repertoires in COVID-19. Background on the study: Sites in the United States, Italy and Spain provided acute and convalescent COVID-19 samples. The analysed material was cDNA or gDNA that came from T cells, B-cell-depleted T cells, or PBMCs.

As originally analysed: Reference gene primers were amplified, and this amplification served to estimate nucleated cell counts. Data came from immunoSEQ multiplex PCR; TCRdb stores just in-frame clones and leaves some out. That table gives V, J and clone size, and the DNA gave D and trimming. This table has about 20,000 clones, 70% to 90% appearing once. Trimming took 0 bases from V and 1 from J, leaving 7 bases between them. The length of the CDR3 is 14 residues. Per germline, CDR1 LGHDT and CDR2 YNNKEL (reference sequence). This clone was counted a single time. This clonotype was sampled from a man aged 50-60 years with active COVID-19. The J gene is TRBJ2-7, the V gene TRBV3-1 (or the pseudogene TRBV3-2); tentative D call: TRBD2 (6 bases). The sequencing sample was made of peripheral blood. This CDR3 reads CASSQEGRSYEQYF. In DNA, the CDR3 is TGTGCCAGCAGCCAAGAAGGGAGGTCCTACGAGCAGTACTTC.